The rows below give T cell receptor beta chains drawn from one sample of a study of cytomegalovirus exposure and HLA in healthy donors. Method: immunoSEQ multiplex PCR; TCRdb's copy keeps in-frame clones and lacks some. The data hold 150,000 to 200,000 clones, with roughly two thirds observed a single time. The sample was PBMCs. The source is a woman aged 18-29 years in good health and CMV-seropositive. Both conserved end residues are part of each CDR3. Each record gives: CDR3 protein, V gene, clone size, J gene. A clone size is listed for some rows: how often the clone was seen (once, few, many), or a class if it is expanded.

CDR3: CASSHRLREQYF
V: TRBV23-1
size: .
J: TRBJ2-7

CDR3: CASSGLDGETQYF
V: TRBV7-3
size: .
J: TRBJ2-5

CDR3: CASSEPAGGLNEQFF
V: TRBV6-1
size: few
J: TRBJ2-1

CDR3: CASSLGGTTSPGQFF
V: TRBV5-6
size: .
J: TRBJ2-1

CDR3: CAWSVGQGYTGELFF
V: TRBV30
size: .
J: TRBJ2-2

CDR3: CASTVRGGANTEAFF
V: TRBV7-9
size: .
J: TRBJ1-1

CDR3: CASSQDMTGGNYGYTF
V: TRBV4-3
size: .
J: TRBJ1-2

CDR3: CASRQGVSGNQPQHF
V: TRBV6-5
size: .
J: TRBJ1-5

CDR3: CASNHAGTLAKNIQYF
V: TRBV2
size: once
J: TRBJ2-4

CDR3: CAWSLAANYGYTF
V: TRBV30
size: .
J: TRBJ1-2

CDR3: CASTYGQGSYEQYF
V: TRBV11-2
size: .
J: TRBJ2-7

CDR3: CASSQRGTTNEKLFF
V: TRBV7-2
size: .
J: TRBJ1-4

CDR3: CASSPDRGDMNTEAFF
V: TRBV14
size: .
J: TRBJ1-1

CDR3: CASSQNNEQFF
V: TRBV7-9
size: once
J: TRBJ2-1

CDR3: CATRGVVLRENEQFF
V: TRBV19
size: .
J: TRBJ2-1

CDR3: CASSFQGYGYTF
V: TRBV28
size: .
J: TRBJ1-2

CDR3: CASSLGFTSGSLRSYEQYF
V: TRBV11-1
size: few
J: TRBJ2-7

CDR3: CASSTQGAGQPQHF
V: TRBV27
size: .
J: TRBJ1-5

CDR3: CASSTPDSNYGYTF
V: TRBV28
size: once
J: TRBJ1-2

CDR3: CASSPNQVSGKNEQFF
V: TRBV18
size: .
J: TRBJ2-1

CDR3: CASSSPYGVDSTEAFF
V: TRBV6-5
size: .
J: TRBJ1-1

CDR3: CASSSRGGTNEKLFF
V: TRBV28
size: .
J: TRBJ1-4

CDR3: CASSPRQGVYSGANVLTF
V: TRBV5-1
size: .
J: TRBJ2-6

CDR3: CASSDRDRANTEAFF
V: TRBV6-1
size: .
J: TRBJ1-1

CDR3: CSVGGRMNTEAFF
V: TRBV29-1
size: .
J: TRBJ1-1

CDR3: CASSYTRQGSTEAFF
V: TRBV6-5
size: .
J: TRBJ1-1

CDR3: CASSLDGGLPLMGYTF
V: TRBV7-9
size: .
J: TRBJ1-2

CDR3: CASSPYRGLSYEQYF
V: TRBV6-6
size: .
J: TRBJ2-7

CDR3: CASGRGTDYGYTF
V: TRBV19
size: .
J: TRBJ1-2

CDR3: CAWSPRDRGLMGQYF
V: TRBV30
size: few
J: TRBJ2-7

CDR3: CASSISDQSGNTIYF
V: TRBV19
size: .
J: TRBJ1-3

CDR3: CASSQGFGGTDTQYF
V: TRBV4-2
size: once
J: TRBJ2-3

CDR3: CASSLAGRYEQYF
V: TRBV28
size: .
J: TRBJ2-7

CDR3: CASSLNDPSGRNTNEQFF
V: TRBV5-1
size: once
J: TRBJ2-1

CDR3: CASSIGASGSYNEQFF
V: TRBV19
size: .
J: TRBJ2-1

CDR3: CASRFQGGNTIYF
V: TRBV27
size: .
J: TRBJ1-3

CDR3: CASSLAPAEPVNEQFF
V: TRBV11-3
size: .
J: TRBJ2-1

CDR3: CAISEGQNNQPQHF
V: TRBV10-3
size: few
J: TRBJ1-5

CDR3: CASSLSGASYNEQFF
V: TRBV5-4
size: .
J: TRBJ2-1

CDR3: CASSFAGVAEAFF
V: TRBV5-1
size: .
J: TRBJ1-1

CDR3: CASSYEGTGYNEQFF
V: TRBV6-5
size: .
J: TRBJ2-1

CDR3: CASSQTTGSNQPQHF
V: TRBV4-2
size: few
J: TRBJ1-5

CDR3: CASSYSVRAYTEAFF
V: TRBV6-5
size: .
J: TRBJ1-1

CDR3: CASSPKTGGERIVPYEQYF
V: TRBV9
size: .
J: TRBJ2-7

CDR3: CASSLLVNTEAFF
V: TRBV27
size: .
J: TRBJ1-1

CDR3: CASSTGPNTEAFF
V: TRBV7-7
size: .
J: TRBJ1-1

CDR3: CASSQDGIGNRAFTEAFF
V: TRBV4-3
size: .
J: TRBJ1-1

CDR3: CASSQGRSDRGGTNEKLFF
V: TRBV4-1
size: few
J: TRBJ1-4

CDR3: CASSYTPGGF
V: TRBV6-5
size: .
J: TRBJ1-2

CDR3: CAWTSGDRGYGETQYF
V: TRBV30
size: .
J: TRBJ2-5

CDR3: CASSVGSLDTQYF
V: TRBV9
size: few
J: TRBJ2-3

CDR3: CASSPTGTSLETQYF
V: TRBV6-1
size: .
J: TRBJ2-5

CDR3: CASTSSHGDYNEQFF
V: TRBV6-1
size: few
J: TRBJ2-1

CDR3: CASRGTGDSYEQYF
V: TRBV28
size: few
J: TRBJ2-7

CDR3: CASSAGTGAYGYTF
V: TRBV28
size: .
J: TRBJ1-2

CDR3: CATSRTTPGQGSNTEAFF
V: TRBV15
size: once
J: TRBJ1-1

CDR3: CARSLAGMNEQFF
V: TRBV25-1
size: few
J: TRBJ2-1

CDR3: CASSWGGPRGTEAFF
V: TRBV6-5
size: .
J: TRBJ1-1

CDR3: CASSKAPETGLTEAFF
V: TRBV19
size: .
J: TRBJ1-1